The TCR beta chain described here comes from a study of blood T cell repertoires in COVID-19. Study-level information: Samples came from the United States, Italy and Spain, spanning acute and convalescent COVID-19. T cells, B-cell-depleted T cells, or PBMCs supplied cDNA or gDNA.

V lost 4 bases and J 1 base, leaving 8 bases between the germline ends. This CDR3 spans 13 amino acids. Per the germline V gene, CDR1 is SGHRS and CDR2 is YFSETQ. Per the authors' pipeline: Amplification with reference gene primers provided the estimates of nucleated cell counts. Method: immunoSEQ multiplex PCR; TCRdb's copy keeps in-frame clones and lacks some. V and J calls and clone size are given by that table; D and trimming were obtained from the DNA. The sample includes roughly 64,000 clones, over 75% of them seen just once. The sequenced sample consisted of peripheral blood. The sequence derives from a woman aged 80 or over with active COVID-19. The chain uses TRBV5-1 and TRBJ1-1, with D maybe TRBD1 (5 bases). CDR3: CASSVRENTEAFF. In DNA, the CDR3 is TGCGCCAGCAGCGTCAGGGAGAACACTGAAGCTTTCTTT.